The next 17 T cell receptor beta chains were all read from a single sample in a study of blood T cell repertoires in COVID-19. The assay was immunoSEQ multiplex PCR, and TCRdb's table has in-frame clones only and misses some. The sample holds about 300,000 clones, roughly 91% seen once. The sequenced sample consisted of peripheral blood. Every receptor here comes from a woman in her twenties or thirties with COVID-19, enrolled during active disease.

This clone has more than one count but fewer than ten. This chain uses TRBV12-3 or TRBV12-4 with TRBJ1-1, with a weak D call TRBD1 (5 bases). The germline V and J ends were trimmed by 8 bases and 4 bases, with 14 bases remaining between them. The CDR3 runs 13 residues. The CDR3 protein is CASSWGVATEAFF. The DNA for the CDR3 is TGTGCCAGCTCTTGGGGGGTTGCCACTGAAGCTTTCTTT.

In this sample, this clone turned up once. The CDR3 DNA is TGTGCCAGCAGCTTAGGAGCCAGCGGGGTGTACAATGAGCAGTTCTTC. It codes for CASSLGASGVYNEQFF. The chain has TRBV13 and TRBJ2-1; 7 positions match TRBD2. Trimming at V came to 0 bases and at J to 4 bases, leaving 6 bases not matched to a gene. Looked up from germline, CDR1 is PRHDT and CDR2 is FYEKMQ (reference sequence). CDR3 length: 16 amino acids.

In its sample, this clone was seen once. CDR3 region: CASSTGTSGGARETQYF. The CDR3 coding sequence is TGCGCCAGCAGCACCGGGACTAGCGGGGGGGCCAGGGAGACCCAGTACTTC. The chain joins TRBV5-1 to TRBJ2-5; 16 bases are shared with TRBD2. CDR1 is SGHRS, CDR2 YFSETQ, per germline. CDR3 length equals 17 residues. V shed 4 bases and J 5 bases; nucleotides not matched to a gene: 8.

CDR3 residues: CATRGQGVNTGELFF. CDR3 nucleotide sequence: TGTGCCACCAGGGGACAGGGTGTCAACACCGGGGAGCTGTTTTTT. The genes are TRBV24-1 and TRBJ2-2; 9 bases match TRBD1. V lost 7 bases and J lost 2; bases outside the gene matches: 4. The CDR3 runs 15 residues. Germline values: CDR1 KGHDR, CDR2 SFDVKD.

Remarks on this clone: Other DNA sequences within the sample encode an identical CDR3. The chain couples TRBV18 to TRBJ1-1; maybe TRBD1 (6 bases). The CDR3 sequence is 14 residues long. With 3 bases removed from V and 1 base from J, the gap between germline ends came to 9 bases. CDR1 is KGHSH, CDR2 LQKENI, per germline. Written as DNA, the CDR3 is TGTGCCAGCTCACCTCCGACAGGGAACACTGAAGCTTTCTTT. It codes for CASSPPTGNTEAFF.

Comment on this clone: Given the absence of the conserved phenylalanine or tryptophan at the CDR3 end, a read error is likely. No DNA is shown, since the ends of the CDR3 on it are uncertain; the CDR3 is the one TCRdb lists. The V call is TRBV2, the J call TRBJ2-7; the D call TRBD2 from the table was never checked on the DNA. Germline loops: CDR1 SNHLY, CDR2 FYNNEI. From its first to its last residue, the CDR3 has 11 amino acids. CDR3 amino acids: CASSKGGHPLY.

Written as DNA, the CDR3 is TGCGCCAGCAGCCCCTTTCGGCAGGCCCTACACTCTAGCACAGATACGCAGTATTTT. Amino acid sequence: CASSPFRQALHSSTDTQYF. This rearrangement joins TRBV4-1 to TRBJ2-3; no reliable D call. The germline gives CDR1 MGHRA, CDR2 YSYEKL. The CDR3 totals 19 residues. V shed 4 bases and J shed 0 bases, with 23 bases lying between them.

This chain links TRBV5-1 with TRBJ1-2; weak D call: TRBD1 (6 bases). The length of the CDR3 is 15 residues. CDR1 SGHRS and CDR2 YFSETQ come from the germline V gene. Trimming took off 6 bases at V and 2 bases at J, with 17 bases between the two ends. The CDR3 bases are TGCGCCAGCACCTACCTGGGCAGGGGAAACTATGGCTACACCTTC. Translated, it gives CASTYLGRGNYGYTF.

CDR3 sequence reads: CASSIKGRGTSTDTQYF. In DNA, the CDR3 is TGTGCCAGCAGCATCAAGGGCCGGGGGACTAGCACAGATACGCAGTATTTT. This sequence joins TRBV7-6 and TRBJ2-3, with D possibly being TRBD2 (6 bases). Germline lookup yields CDR1 SGHVS and CDR2 FNYEAQ. This CDR3 has 17 residues. V was pared by 5 bases and J by 0 bases, with 18 bases between.

The chain combines TRBV5-1 with TRBJ1-2, with TRBD1 matching over 9 bases. The V gene end was trimmed by 1 base and the J gene end by 5 bases; junction bases not matched to a gene: 3. Per germline, CDR1 SGHRS and CDR2 YFSETQ. This CDR3 is 14 amino acids long. The CDR3 coding sequence is TGCGCCAGCAGCTTGAGGACAGGGGTATATGGCTACACCTTC. It yields the protein CASSLRTGVYGYTF.

This clone has a single count. This chain uses TRBV5-4 with TRBJ2-5; 15 bases are shared with TRBD2. Germline V lookup: CDR1 SGHNT, CDR2 YYREEE (reference sequence). The CDR3 sequence is 16 residues long. V dropped 4 bases and J dropped 7; count of bases not matched to a gene: 8. CDR3 sequence: CASSPGLAGGKVTQYF. The CDR3 bases are TGTGCCAGCAGCCCAGGACTAGCGGGGGGGAAGGTGACCCAGTACTTC. Using reference TRBV5-4 and TRBJ2-5 for the parts outside the CDR3, the full variable domain is ETGVTQSPTHLIKTRGQQVTLRCSSQSGHNTVSWYQQALGQGPQFIFQYYREEENGRGNFPPRFSGLQFPNYSSELNVNALELDDSALYLCASSPGLAGGKVTQYFGPGTRLLVL.

To note about this clone: One junction end does not reproduce the germline sequence, and a read error may be involved. V is TRBV18 and J is TRBJ2-1; D gene ambiguous. The CDR3 covers 16 residues. Germline CDR1 is KGHSH and CDR2 is LQKENI. The CDR3 loop reads CASSPLLLTSNNEQFF. CDR3 bases: TGTGCCAGCTCACCCCTACTACTTACCTCCAACAATGAGCAGTTCTTC. Full variable domain (remainder filled in from reference TRBV18 and TRBJ2-1): NAGVMQNPRHLVRRRGQEARLRCSPMKGHSHVYWYRQLPEEGLKFMVYLQKENIIDESGMPKERFSAEFPKEGPSILRIQQVVRGDSAAYFCASSPLLLTSNNEQFFGPGTRLTVL.

This clone occurred a few times. The chain recombines TRBV29-1 with TRBJ1-1; D not certain. The germline V gene encodes CDR1 SQVTM and CDR2 ANQGSEA. The CDR3 consists of 14 residues. Trimming pared 7 bases from V and 2 bases from J, leaving 17 bases between. The CDR3: CSARPQQSNTEAFF. The CDR3 bases are TGCAGCGCCCGGCCCCAACAGAGTAACACTGAAGCTTTCTTT. Complete variable domain (other parts from reference TRBV29-1 and TRBJ1-1): SAVISQKPSRDICQRGTSLTIQCQVDSQVTMMFWYRQQPGQSLTLIATANQGSEATYESGFVIDKFPISRPNLTFSTLTVSNMSPEDSSIYLCSARPQQSNTEAFFGQGTRLTVV.

As regards this clone: The junction does not match germline at one end; this may be a read error. This sequence joins TRBV18 and TRBJ2-5, with TRBD1 matching 8 bases. CDR3 length equals 14 residues. Per germline, CDR1 KGHSH and CDR2 LQKENI. This CDR3 reads CASSPTGAQDTQYF. As DNA, the CDR3 is TGTGCCAGCTCACCGACAGGGGCTCAAGATACCCAGTACTTC.

The chain carries TRBV3-1 (or the pseudogene TRBV3-2) and TRBJ1-3, with D maybe TRBD1 (6 bases). The CDR3 runs 18 residues. Germline V CDR1 and CDR2: LGHDT, YNNKEL (reference sequence). Trimming took 5 bases from V and 0 from J, leaving 20 bases between them. CDR3 sequence reads: CASSLGGGPEGSGNTIYF. The CDR3 nucleotides read TGTGCCAGCAGCTTAGGGGGGGGTCCGGAGGGCTCTGGAAACACCATATATTTT.

The chain employs TRBV3-1 (or the pseudogene TRBV3-2) and TRBJ1-5, with TRBD1 matching over 7 bases. After removal of 5 bases from V and 11 bases from J, the junction contained 6 bases not matched to a gene. The germline CDR1 and CDR2 sequences are LGHDT and YNNKEL (reference sequence). This CDR3 contains 12 residues. CDR3 loop: CASSNRGLAQHF. The CDR3 DNA reads as TGTGCCAGCAGCAACAGGGGATTGGCCCAGCATTTT.

The chain combines TRBV7-2 with TRBJ1-5, with unresolved D. CDR3 length equals 15 residues. Between the trimmed V and J ends, which lost 5 bases and 3 bases, there was a span of 14 bases. Germline V gene lookup returns CDR1 SGHTA and CDR2 FQGNSA. The CDR3 spells CASSTRVDFNQPQHF. The CDR3 DNA reads TGTGCCAGCAGCACCCGGGTCGATTTCAATCAGCCCCAGCATTTT.